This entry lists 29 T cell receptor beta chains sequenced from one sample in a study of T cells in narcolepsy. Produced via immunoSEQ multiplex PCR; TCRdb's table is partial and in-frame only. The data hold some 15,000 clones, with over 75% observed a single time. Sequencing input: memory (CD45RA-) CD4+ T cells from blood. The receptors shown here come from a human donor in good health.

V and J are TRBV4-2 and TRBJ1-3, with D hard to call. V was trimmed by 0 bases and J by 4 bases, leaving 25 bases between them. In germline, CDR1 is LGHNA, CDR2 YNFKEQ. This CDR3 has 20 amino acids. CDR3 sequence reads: CASSQEDIRTPLQSGNTIYF. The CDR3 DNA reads TGTGCCAGCAGCCAAGAAGACATTCGGACGCCTCTACAGTCCGGAAACACCATATATTTT.

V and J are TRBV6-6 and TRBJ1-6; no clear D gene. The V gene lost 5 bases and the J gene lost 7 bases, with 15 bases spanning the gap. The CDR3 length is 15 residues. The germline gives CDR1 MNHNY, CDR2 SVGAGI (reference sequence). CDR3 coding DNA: TGTGCCAGCAGTCGATCGGATAAAACGAATTCACCCCTCCACTTT. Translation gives CASSRSDKTNSPLHF.

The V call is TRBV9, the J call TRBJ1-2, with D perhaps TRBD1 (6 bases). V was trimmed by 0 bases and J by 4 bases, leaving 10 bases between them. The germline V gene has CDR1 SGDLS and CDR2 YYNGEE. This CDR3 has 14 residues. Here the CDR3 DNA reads TGTGCCAGCAGCGTAGGGATAGGGGGCTATGGCTACACCTTC. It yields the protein CASSVGIGGYGYTF.

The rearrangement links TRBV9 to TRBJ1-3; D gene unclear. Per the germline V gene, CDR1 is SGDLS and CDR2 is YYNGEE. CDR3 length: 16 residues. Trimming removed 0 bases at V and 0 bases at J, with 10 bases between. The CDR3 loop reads CASSVAQSFSGNTIYF. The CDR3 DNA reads TGTGCCAGCAGCGTAGCTCAGTCCTTCTCTGGAAACACCATATATTTT.

DNA of the CDR3: TGTGCCAGCAGCTTATTACCTACCCCCAGGAGCTACACCTTC. Translated, it gives CASSLLPTPRSYTF. The chain has TRBV7-2 and TRBJ1-2, with unresolved D. V lost 2 bases and J 9 bases, leaving 16 bases between the germline ends. Looked up from germline, CDR1 is SGHTA and CDR2 is FQGNSA. The CDR3 covers 14 residues.

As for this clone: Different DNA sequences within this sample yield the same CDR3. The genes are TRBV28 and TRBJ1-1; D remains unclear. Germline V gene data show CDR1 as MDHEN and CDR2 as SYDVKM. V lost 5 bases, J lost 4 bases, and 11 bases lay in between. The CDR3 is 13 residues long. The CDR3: CASSPARGTEAFF. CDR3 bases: TGTGCCAGCAGTCCCGCGCGCGGCACTGAAGCTTTCTTT.

The CDR3 region is CASSLRLVRNNEQFF. CDR3 coding DNA: TGTGCCAGCAGCCTCCGACTAGTTCGTAACAATGAGCAGTTCTTC. The V and J genes are TRBV7-2 and TRBJ2-1; weak D call: TRBD2 (6 bases). CDR1 is SGHTA and CDR2 is FQGNSA in the germline V gene. V lost 5 bases to trimming and J lost 5 bases, with 16 bases between them. The CDR3 is made up of 15 amino acids.

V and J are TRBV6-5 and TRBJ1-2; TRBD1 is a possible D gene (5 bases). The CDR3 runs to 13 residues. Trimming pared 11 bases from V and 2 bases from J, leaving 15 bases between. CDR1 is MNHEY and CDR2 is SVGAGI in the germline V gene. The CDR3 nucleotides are TGTGCCGTCAGACGGGGCACCAACTATGGCTACACCTTC. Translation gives CAVRRGTNYGYTF.

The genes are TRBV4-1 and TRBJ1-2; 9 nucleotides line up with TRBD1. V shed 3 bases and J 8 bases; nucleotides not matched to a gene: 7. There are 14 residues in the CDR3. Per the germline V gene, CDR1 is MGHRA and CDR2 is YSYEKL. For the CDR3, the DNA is TGCGCCAGCAGCCAGCAGGAGGGACAGGGCGGCTACACCTTC. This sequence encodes CASSQQEGQGGYTF.

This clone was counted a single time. CDR3 loop: CSASAGQGVSEQFF. As DNA, the CDR3 is TGCAGCGCCTCAGCTGGACAGGGAGTGAGTGAGCAGTTCTTC. This chain connects TRBV29-1 to TRBJ2-1; TRBD1 matches at 8 bases. Trimming cost V 7 bases and J 9 bases; bases outside gene matches: 14. The CDR3 loop spans 14 amino acids. Germline V gene lookup returns CDR1 SQVTM and CDR2 ANQGSEA.

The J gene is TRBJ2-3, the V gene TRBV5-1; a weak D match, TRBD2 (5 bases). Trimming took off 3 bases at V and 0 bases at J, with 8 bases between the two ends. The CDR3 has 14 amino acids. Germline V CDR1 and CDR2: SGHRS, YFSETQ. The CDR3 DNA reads TGCGCCAGCAGCTCACTAGGAAGCACAGATACGCAGTATTTT. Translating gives CASSSLGSTDTQYF. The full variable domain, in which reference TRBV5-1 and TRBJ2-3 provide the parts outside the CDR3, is KAGVTQTPRYLIKTRGQQVTLSCSPISGHRSVSWYQQTPGQGLQFLFEYFSETQRNKGNFPGRFSGRQFSNSRSEMNVSTLELGDSALYLCASSSLGSTDTQYFGPGTRLTVL.

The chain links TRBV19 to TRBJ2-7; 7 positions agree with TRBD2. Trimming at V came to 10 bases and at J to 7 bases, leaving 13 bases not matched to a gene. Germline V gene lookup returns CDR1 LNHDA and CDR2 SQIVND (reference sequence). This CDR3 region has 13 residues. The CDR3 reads CATGDSGLREQYF. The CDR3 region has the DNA TGTGCCACCGGCGATAGCGGGTTAAGGGAGCAGTACTTC.

CDR3 protein: CSGRPGGKTGAFF. CDR3 in DNA: TGCAGCGGCCGGCCCGGGGGAAAGACGGGAGCTTTCTTT. The chain combines TRBV29-1 with TRBJ1-1; D is possibly TRBD1 (5 bases). V was cut by 7 bases and J by 10 bases, with 22 bases left in between. The CDR3 contains 13 residues. Germline V gene lookup returns CDR1 SQVTM and CDR2 ANQGSEA.

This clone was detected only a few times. CDR3 nucleotides: TGTGCCAGCAGCCAAGGTCCTAGCGGTCTATACGAGCAGTACTTC. Protein product: CASSQGPSGLYEQYF. V is TRBV5-4 and J is TRBJ2-7; 7 bases are a match to TRBD2. Unmatched junction bases numbered 11, after V lost 4 bases and J lost 4 bases. There are 15 residues in the CDR3. Germline V CDR1 and CDR2: SGHNT, YYREEE (reference sequence).

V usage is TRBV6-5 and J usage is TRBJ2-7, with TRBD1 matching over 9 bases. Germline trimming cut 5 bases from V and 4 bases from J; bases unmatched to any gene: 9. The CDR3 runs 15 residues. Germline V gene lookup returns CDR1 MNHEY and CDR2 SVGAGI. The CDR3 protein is CASSITGTGHYEQYF. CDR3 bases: TGTGCCAGCAGTATTACCGGGACAGGGCATTACGAGCAGTACTTC.

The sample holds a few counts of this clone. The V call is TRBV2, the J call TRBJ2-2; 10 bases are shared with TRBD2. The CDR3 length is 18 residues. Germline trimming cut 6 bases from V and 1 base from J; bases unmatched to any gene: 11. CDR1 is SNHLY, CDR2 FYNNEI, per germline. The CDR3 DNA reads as TGTGCCAGCAGCGACCTCCGGGTAGCGGGGGGGAACACCGGGGAGCTGTTTTTT. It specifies CASSDLRVAGGNTGELFF.

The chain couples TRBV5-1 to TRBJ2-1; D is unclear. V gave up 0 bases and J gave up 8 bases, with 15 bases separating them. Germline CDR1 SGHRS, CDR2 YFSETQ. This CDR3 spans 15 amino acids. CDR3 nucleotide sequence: TGCGCCAGCAGCTTGGAGGTCACGGCTATCTATGAGCAGTTCTTC. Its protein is CASSLEVTAIYEQFF.

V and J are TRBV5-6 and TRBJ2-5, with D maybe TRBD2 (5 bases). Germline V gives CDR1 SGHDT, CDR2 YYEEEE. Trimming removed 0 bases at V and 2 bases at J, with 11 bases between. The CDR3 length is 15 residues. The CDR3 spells CASSLAGSQQETQYF. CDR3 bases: TGTGCCAGCAGCTTGGCGGGGAGCCAACAAGAGACCCAGTACTTC.

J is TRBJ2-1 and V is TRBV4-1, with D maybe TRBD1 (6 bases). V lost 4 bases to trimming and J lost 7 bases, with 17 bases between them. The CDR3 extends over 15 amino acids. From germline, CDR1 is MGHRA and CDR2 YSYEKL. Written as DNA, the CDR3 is TGCGCCAGCAGCCTACCGGGACACAAAACAAATGAGCAGTTCTTC. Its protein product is CASSLPGHKTNEQFF.

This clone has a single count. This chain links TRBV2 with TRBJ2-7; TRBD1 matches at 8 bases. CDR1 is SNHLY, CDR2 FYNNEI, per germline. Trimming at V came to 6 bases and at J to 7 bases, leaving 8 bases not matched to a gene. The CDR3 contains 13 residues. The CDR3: CASSEQDRGEQYF. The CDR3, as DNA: TGTGCCAGCAGCGAACAAGACAGGGGAGAGCAGTACTTC.

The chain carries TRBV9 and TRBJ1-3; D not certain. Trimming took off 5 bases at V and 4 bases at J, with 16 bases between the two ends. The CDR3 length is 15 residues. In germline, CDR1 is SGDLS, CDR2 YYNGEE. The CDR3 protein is CASSSTPLVGNTIYF. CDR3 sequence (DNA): TGTGCCAGCAGTAGCACCCCCCTTGTCGGAAACACCATATATTTT.

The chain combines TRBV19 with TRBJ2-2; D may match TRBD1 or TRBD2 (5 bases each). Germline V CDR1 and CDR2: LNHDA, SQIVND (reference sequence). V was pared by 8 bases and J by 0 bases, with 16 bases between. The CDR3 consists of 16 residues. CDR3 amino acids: CASSDTGLANTGELFF. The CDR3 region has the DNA TGTGCCAGTTCGGACACAGGACTCGCGAACACCGGGGAGCTGTTTTTT.

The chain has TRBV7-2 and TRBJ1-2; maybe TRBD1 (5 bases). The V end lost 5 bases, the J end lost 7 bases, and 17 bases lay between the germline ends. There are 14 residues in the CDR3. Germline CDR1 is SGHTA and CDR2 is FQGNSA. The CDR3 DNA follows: TGTGCCAGCAGCCCCCGGGACGCCAGAGGTGGCTACACCTTC. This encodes CASSPRDARGGYTF.

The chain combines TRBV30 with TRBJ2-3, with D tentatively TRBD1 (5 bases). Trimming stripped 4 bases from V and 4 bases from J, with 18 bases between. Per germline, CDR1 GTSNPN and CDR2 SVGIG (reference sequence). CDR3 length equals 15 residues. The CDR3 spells CAWIFMSDSADTQYF. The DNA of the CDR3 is TGTGCCTGGATATTCATGTCCGACAGCGCAGATACGCAGTATTTT.

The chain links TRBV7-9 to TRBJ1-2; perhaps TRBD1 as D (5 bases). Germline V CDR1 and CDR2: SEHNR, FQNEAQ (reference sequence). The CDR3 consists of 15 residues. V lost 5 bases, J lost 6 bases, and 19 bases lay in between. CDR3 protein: CASSRRTGGGDGYTF. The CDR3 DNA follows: TGTGCCAGCAGCCGCCGGACGGGCGGGGGAGATGGCTACACCTTC.

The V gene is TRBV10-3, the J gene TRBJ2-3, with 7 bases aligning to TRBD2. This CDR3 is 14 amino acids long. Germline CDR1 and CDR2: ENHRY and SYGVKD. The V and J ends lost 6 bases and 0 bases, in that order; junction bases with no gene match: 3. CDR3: CAISGRSSTDTQYF. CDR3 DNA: TGTGCCATCAGCGGGAGGTCCAGCACAGATACGCAGTATTTT.

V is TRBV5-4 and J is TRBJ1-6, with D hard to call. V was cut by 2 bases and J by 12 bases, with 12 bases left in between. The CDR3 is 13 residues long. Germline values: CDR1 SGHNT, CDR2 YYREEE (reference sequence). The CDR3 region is CASSFADQKPLHF. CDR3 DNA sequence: TGTGCCAGCAGCTTTGCCGACCAAAAACCCCTCCACTTT.

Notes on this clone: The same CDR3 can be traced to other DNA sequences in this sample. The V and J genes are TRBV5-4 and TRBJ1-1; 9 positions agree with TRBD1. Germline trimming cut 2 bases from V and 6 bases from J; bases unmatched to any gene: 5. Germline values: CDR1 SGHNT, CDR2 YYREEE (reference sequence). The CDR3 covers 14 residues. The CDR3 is CASSLRTGVSEAFF. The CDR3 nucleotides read TGTGCCAGCAGCTTAAGGACAGGGGTCTCTGAAGCTTTCTTT. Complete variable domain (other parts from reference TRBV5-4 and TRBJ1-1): ETGVTQSPTHLIKTRGQQVTLRCSSQSGHNTVSWYQQALGQGPQFIFQYYREEENGRGNFPPRFSGLQFPNYSSELNVNALELDDSALYLCASSLRTGVSEAFFGQGTRLTVV.

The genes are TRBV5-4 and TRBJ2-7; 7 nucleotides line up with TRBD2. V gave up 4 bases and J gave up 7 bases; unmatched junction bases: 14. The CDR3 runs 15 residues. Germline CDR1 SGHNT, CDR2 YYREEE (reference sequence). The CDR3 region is CASSPRGGREGEQYF. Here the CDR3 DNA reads TGTGCCAGCAGCCCCCGCGGAGGCAGGGAGGGGGAGCAGTACTTC.